The 6 T cell receptor beta chains given below trace back to one sample, sequenced in a study of shared clonotypes between healthy human individuals. The protocol was immunoSEQ multiplex PCR, while the TCRdb copy is restricted to in-frame clones and leaves out a portion. The table shows millions of clones, with roughly 94% occurring only once. Naive CD8 cells, CD45RO-negative and positively selected for CCR7, excluded terminally differentiated effector memory CD45RA+ cells. The sample comprised naive CD8+ T cells sorted from blood. These receptors were collected from a man aged 18 to 35 in good health.

This chain joins TRBV11-2 and TRBJ1-2; a weak D match, TRBD1 (6 bases). V was cut by 1 base and J by 0 bases, with 9 bases left in between. The V gene's germline CDR1 is SGHAT and CDR2 FQNNGV. The CDR3 consists of 15 residues. The CDR3 loop is CASSLVEGANYGYTF. Written as DNA, the CDR3 is TGTGCCAGCAGCTTAGTCGAGGGGGCTAACTATGGCTACACCTTC. Full variable domain (outside the CDR3, taken from reference TRBV11-2 and TRBJ1-2): EAGVAQSPRYKIIEKRQSVAFWCNPISGHATLYWYQQILGQGPKLLIQFQNNGVVDDSQLPKDRFSAERLKGVDSTLKIQPAKLEDSAVYLCASSLVEGANYGYTFGSGTRLTVV.

Concerning this clone itself: The sample holds other DNA sequences that translate to the same CDR3. The chain combines TRBV7-9 with TRBJ2-7; perhaps TRBD1 as D (5 bases). This CDR3 is 14 amino acids long. V was pared by 3 bases and J by 2 bases, with 11 bases between. The V gene's germline CDR1 is SEHNR and CDR2 FQNEAQ (reference sequence). CDR3 sequence (DNA): TGTGCCAGCAGCTTGACAGTAACTCCCTACGAGCAGTACTTC. This sequence encodes CASSLTVTPYEQYF.

The chain carries TRBV4-1 and TRBJ2-3, with D perhaps TRBD2 (6 bases). Trimming left V 3 bases short and J 5 bases short, with 15 bases between. Germline assignment: CDR1 MGHRA and CDR2 YSYEKL. This CDR3 has 15 amino acids. The CDR3 region is CASSHRERVGDTQYF. The CDR3 DNA is TGCGCCAGCAGCCACCGGGAGCGGGTCGGAGATACGCAGTATTTT.

The chain combines TRBV10-3 with TRBJ1-4, with 7 bases matching TRBD1. This CDR3 has 13 amino acids. V dropped 7 bases and J dropped 4; count of bases not matched to a gene: 3. CDR1 is ENHRY, CDR2 SYGVKD, per germline. CDR3 sequence reads: CAIKQGVNEKLFF. CDR3 nucleotides: TGTGCCATCAAGCAGGGGGTTAATGAAAAACTGTTTTTT.

Regarding this clone: The sample holds other DNA sequences that translate to the same CDR3. The chain recombines TRBV4-1 with TRBJ2-2; D is ambiguous. This CDR3 spans 13 amino acids. In germline, CDR1 is MGHRA, CDR2 YSYEKL. Trimming removed 0 bases at V and 3 bases at J, with 2 bases between. The CDR3: CASSQDYTGELFF. The CDR3 nucleotides read TGCGCCAGCAGCCAAGATTACACCGGGGAGCTGTTTTTT.

The genes are TRBV2 and TRBJ2-7, with D perhaps TRBD2 (6 bases). The CDR3 is 15 amino acids. The V and J ends lost 1 base and 4 bases respectively, with 14 bases between them. Germline V CDR1 and CDR2: SNHLY, FYNNEI. This chain's CDR3 is CASSEGGRHQYEQYF. DNA for the CDR3: TGTGCCAGCAGTGAAGGAGGGAGGCACCAATACGAGCAGTACTTC. The entire variable domain, with the rest obtained from reference TRBV2 and TRBJ2-7, is as follows: EPEVTQTPSHQVTQMGQEVILRCVPISNHLYFYWYRQILGQKVEFLVSFYNNEISEKSEIFDDQFSVERPDGSNFTLKIRSTKLEDSAMYFCASSEGGRHQYEQYFGPGTRLTVT.